A selection of T cell receptor beta chains follows, all from one sample in a study of blood T cell repertoires in COVID-19. Method: immunoSEQ multiplex PCR; TCRdb's copy keeps in-frame clones and lacks some. Here the sample spans around 180,000 clones, approximately 85% being singletons. The sample comprised peripheral blood. The origin of the receptors is a man older than 75 with COVID-19, enrolled during active disease. The CDR3 runs from the conserved cysteine through the conserved F or W. The D gene is left open where the match is weak. Size is omitted from some rows. Given values are once, few, many or a class for expanded clones.

j_gene,abundance,v_gene,d_gene,CDR3aa,CDR3nt
TRBJ1-5,-,TRBV12-5,-,CASGPHHTGDNQPQHF,TGTGCTAGTGGCCCTCATCATACAGGTGACAATCAGCCCCAGCATTTT
TRBJ2-7,-,TRBV5-1,-,CASSLAGRVYEQYF,TGCGCCAGCAGCTTGGCAGGCAGGGTCTACGAGCAGTACTTC
TRBJ1-2,-,TRBV6-6,TRBD1,CASRGTGGRYGYTF,TGTGCCAGCAGGGGGACAGGGGGCAGGTATGGCTACACCTTC
TRBJ1-4,-,TRBV2,-,CASKVQGNEKLFF,TGTGCCAGCAAGGTGCAGGGTAATGAAAAACTGTTTTTT
TRBJ2-5,-,TRBV5-1,TRBD1,CASRQLGTGQETQYF,TGCGCCAGCAGACAACTCGGGACAGGGCAAGAGACCCAGTACTTC
TRBJ1-1,-,TRBV11-3,-,CASSLDRGRAAFF,TGTGCCAGCAGCTTAGATAGAGGCAGGGCGGCTTTCTTT
TRBJ2-5,-,TRBV7-2,-,CASSSFGVRETQYF,TGTGCCAGCAGCTCCTTCGGGGTGAGGGAGACCCAGTACTTC
TRBJ2-3,-,TRBV5-6,TRBD2,CASSPGGAGTDTQYF,TGTGCCAGCAGCCCGGGAGGGGCTGGCACAGATACGCAGTATTTT
TRBJ2-2,-,TRBV2,-,CASSELSSAGELFF,TGTGCCAGCAGTGAACTTTCCTCCGCCGGGGAGCTGTTTTTT
TRBJ2-2,-,TRBV6-6,-,CASLLGGANTGELFF,TGTGCCAGCCTGCTCGGAGGGGCTAACACCGGGGAGCTGTTTTTT
TRBJ2-3,-,TRBV18,-,CASSPSQAAGTDTQYF,TGTGCCAGCTCACCAAGCCAGGCCGCCGGCACAGATACGCAGTATTTT
TRBJ2-7,-,TRBV9,TRBD2,CASSVAPTSGGTEQYF,TGTGCCAGCAGCGTGGCTCCGACTAGCGGGGGAACCGAGCAGTACTTC
TRBJ2-3,-,TRBV5-4,-,CASSAITGDTQYF,TGTGCCAGCAGCGCTATTACAGGCGATACGCAGTATTTT
TRBJ2-4,-,TRBV7-2,-,CASSLPENIQYF,TGTGCCAGCAGCTTACCAGAAAACATTCAGTACTTC
TRBJ1-5,-,TRBV10-3,TRBD1,CAISEQGGQPQHF,TGTGCCATCAGTGAGCAGGGGGGCCAGCCCCAGCATTTT
TRBJ2-7,few,TRBV4-1,-,CASSQDSGESYEQYF,TGCGCCAGCAGCCAAGATTCCGGGGAGTCCTACGAGCAGTACTTC
TRBJ2-6,-,TRBV7-2,-,CASSLDPGAGANVLTF,TGTGCCAGCAGCTTAGATCCGGGGGCTGGGGCCAACGTCCTGACTTTC